This T cell receptor beta chain came from a study of T cells in Graves' hyperthyroidism and ophthalmopathy. This clonotype has only a few counts. What it binds is unknown. Findings and caveats of the study: Clonotypes that were expanded in thyroid above 0.001 mostly appeared in blood too.

V lost 6 bases and J lost 6, with 11 bases in between. The CDR3 consists of 12 residues. Lactation, pregnancy, other autoimmune disease or uncontrolled infection excluded patients. Using RNA transcripts as the source, TCR beta CDR3 regions were amplified. First-round RT-PCR of the TCR CDR3 relied on the HTBI primer set. One entry per CDR3 protein results from TCRdb running MiXCR on the multiplex PCR reads. The sample has some 350,000 distinct CDR3 sequences, about a sixth seen once. This clonotype was sampled from a young woman with Graves' hyperthyroidism that later progressed to Graves' ophthalmopathy. The chain carries TRBV12-3 or TRBV12-4 and TRBJ2-5, with D perhaps matching TRBD1 or TRBD2 (5 bases each). The source material was blood. The CDR3 spells CASSPEGKTQYF. DNA of the CDR3: TGTGCCAGCAGCCCCGAGGGGAAGACCCAGTACTTC.